A single T cell receptor (beta chain) is shown here with its context. Sequencing of TCR beta covered CD8+ and CD4+ T cells obtained from blood. Negative isolation was used for CD8+ and CD4+ T cells and FACS enrichment for TEMRA cells. These data originate in a study of CD8 T cells in Susac syndrome. V lost 6 bases to trimming and J lost 5 bases; unmatched junction nucleotides: 5. CDR1 and CDR2 (germline): MNHEY, SVGEGT. The CDR3 is made up of 13 amino acids. RNA amounts of 0.5 to 1 ug underwent reverse transcription with random hexamers. With immunoSEQ multiplex PCR, TCR beta CDR3 was amplified across 54 Vbeta and 13 Jbeta. MiXCR was run by TCRdb on the immunoSEQ multiplex PCR reads, yielding one entry per CDR3 protein. This sample has about 160,000 distinct CDR3 sequences, with 92% found just once.

The chain has TRBV6-2 or TRBV6-3 and TRBJ1-1; TRBD1 agrees at 8 bases. The source of this sequence is a human donor in good health. The sample consisted of CD4+ T cells from PBMCs. The CDR3 DNA is TGTGCCAGCAGGAGACAGGGGTCGACTGAAGCTTTCTTT. It encodes CASRRQGSTEAFF.